Presented here are 10 T cell receptor beta chains from one specimen sequenced in a study of shared clonotypes between healthy human individuals. Sequencing used immunoSEQ multiplex PCR; TCRdb keeps in-frame clones, though not all of them. This table holds fewer than 600,000 clones, approximately 71% found once. Sequenced: PBMCs. Every receptor here comes from a woman in her thirties or forties in good health. Some clones in this sample may be carry-over from other donors' samples.

J is TRBJ2-1 and V is TRBV7-3; 7 bases align to TRBD2. V was pared by 5 bases and J by 9 bases, with 10 bases of the junction left unmatched. CDR1 and CDR2 (germline): SGHTA, FQGTGA. The CDR3 has 14 residues. The CDR3 sequence: CASSPPGGRSEQFF. CDR3 DNA: TGTGCCAGCAGCCCCCCGGGGGGAAGGAGTGAGCAGTTCTTC.

Comment on this clone: Other DNA sequences in this specimen translate into the identical CDR3. CDR3 amino acids: CASSPGAGSSYEQYF. For the CDR3, the DNA is TGCGCCAGCAGCCCGGGGGCAGGGAGCTCCTACGAGCAGTACTTC. This chain connects TRBV5-1 to TRBJ2-7, with D possibly being TRBD1 or TRBD2 (6 bases each). V was clipped by 4 bases and J by 0 bases, with 14 bases between them. The germline V gene encodes CDR1 SGHRS and CDR2 YFSETQ. The CDR3 covers 15 residues. The complete variable domain, with remaining parts taken from reference TRBV5-1 and TRBJ2-7, reads KAGVTQTPRYLIKTRGQQVTLSCSPISGHRSVSWYQQTPGQGLQFLFEYFSETQRNKGNFPGRFSGRQFSNSRSEMNVSTLELGDSALYLCASSPGAGSSYEQYFGPGTRLTVT.

The chain recombines TRBV7-9 with TRBJ2-5, with 7 bases identical to TRBD2. Looked up from germline, CDR1 is SEHNR and CDR2 is FQNEAQ (reference sequence). The CDR3 is made up of 14 amino acids. The ends lost 0 bases at V and 5 bases at J; junction bases unmatched: 3. The CDR3 DNA follows: TGTGCCAGCAGCTTAGCGGGAGGGGCGGAGACCCAGTACTTC. This gives the protein CASSLAGGAETQYF. The full variable domain, completed using reference TRBV7-9 and TRBJ2-5, is DTGVSQNPRHKITKRGQNVTFRCDPISEHNRLYWYRQTLGQGPEFLTYFQNEAQLEKSRLLSDRFSAERPKGSFSTLEIQRTEQGDSAMYLCASSLAGGAETQYFGPGTRLLVL.

This clone came up a few times. The rearrangement uses TRBV7-2 and TRBJ2-1, with TRBD2 identical over 9 bases. The germline V gene has CDR1 SGHTA and CDR2 FQGNSA. V lost 3 bases to trimming and J lost 0 bases; unmatched junction nucleotides: 9. The CDR3 is 18 amino acids. CDR3 region: CASSLWLAGQSSYNEQFF. Here the CDR3 DNA reads TGTGCCAGCAGCTTGTGGCTAGCGGGGCAGAGCTCCTACAATGAGCAGTTCTTC.

This CDR3 is CASSEFRTGVADTQYF. The CDR3 nucleotides are TGTGCCAGCAGTGAATTTAGGACAGGGGTCGCAGATACGCAGTATTTT. This rearrangement joins TRBV25-1 to TRBJ2-3, with 9 bases fitting TRBD1. The V segment lost 1 base and the J segment 4 bases; nucleotides outside the gene matches: 6. Germline V gives CDR1 MGHDK, CDR2 SYGVNS. The CDR3 covers 16 residues.

With regard to this clone: A much larger clonotype is one base distant, so this may be a read error. The J gene is TRBJ2-1, the V gene TRBV6-6; 7 bases match TRBD1. V dropped 2 bases and J dropped 6; count of bases not matched to a gene: 4. The CDR3 runs to 14 residues. Looked up from germline, CDR1 is MNHNY and CDR2 is SVGAGI (reference sequence). This CDR3 reads CASSYRGQTNEQFF. The CDR3 DNA reads as TGTGCCAGCAGTTACCGGGGACAGACCAATGAGCAGTTCTTC.

J is TRBJ1-1 and V is TRBV30, with D unresolved. This CDR3 spans 13 amino acids. Germline V lookup: CDR1 GTSNPN, CDR2 SVGIG (reference sequence). V was pared by 3 bases and J by 1 base, with 9 bases between. The CDR3 DNA follows: TGTGCCTGGAGCCTCTTTGCGAACACTGAAGCTTTCTTT. This translates into CAWSLFANTEAFF.

CDR3 loop: CASSQGAEAFF. DNA of the CDR3: TGTGCCAGCAGCCAGGGGGCTGAAGCTTTCTTT. This rearrangement joins TRBV6-5 to TRBJ1-1, with 7 bases lining up with TRBD1. Germline loops: CDR1 MNHEY, CDR2 SVGAGI. Losses at the gene ends were 6 bases for V and 6 bases for J; bases not matched to a gene: 1. The CDR3 length is 11 residues.

J is TRBJ1-5 and V is TRBV6-5; 7 bases match TRBD1. V was clipped by 6 bases and J by 2 bases; unmatched bases: 4. CDR1 and CDR2 from the germline V gene are MNHEY and SVGAGI. This CDR3 has 14 residues. The CDR3 reads CASSRGQRNQPQHF. CDR3 sequence (DNA): TGTGCCAGCAGCCGGGGACAGCGCAATCAGCCCCAGCATTTT.

The chain joins TRBV2 to TRBJ1-2, with D unresolved. This CDR3 region has 14 residues. Per the germline V gene, CDR1 is SNHLY and CDR2 is FYNNEI. V was cut by 2 bases and J by 4 bases, with 11 bases left in between. The CDR3 region is CASSELAASYGYTF. CDR3 bases: TGTGCCAGCAGTGAATTGGCAGCCAGCTATGGCTACACCTTC.